This T cell receptor (beta chain) came from a study of vaccination effects on CD4 cells after COVID-19. Germline CDR1 and CDR2: PRHDT and FYEKMQ (reference sequence). The junction had 4 bases not matched to a gene; V was cut back by 5 bases and J by 4 bases. This CDR3 is built from 14 residues. Study-wide findings and caveats: Cross-reaction with common cold coronaviruses was seen in only 1 of 255 vaccine-induced clones from healthy vaccinees.

This table comes from immunoSEQ multiplex PCR, and its TCRdb copy is limited to in-frame clones, with some not included. The table lists some 60,000 clones, around 73% of them singletons. As concerns this clone: Its specificity is unknown.

The authors isolated CD4+ T cells after around 11 days of culture. Participants received two doses of either the BNT162b2 or mRNA-1273 vaccine. V usage is TRBV13 and J usage is TRBJ1-5, with TRBD1 matching 8 bases. This material consisted of CD4+ T cells from PBMCs cultured without peptide, taken after COVID-19 vaccination. The receptor comes from a human donor who received a COVID-19 vaccine. CDR3 sequence reads: CASSTGGVNQPQHF. The CDR3 bases are TGTGCCAGCAGCACAGGGGGAGTAAATCAGCCCCAGCATTTT.